A selection of T cell receptor beta chains follows, all from one sample in a study of OX40 agonist ivuxolimab in advanced cancers. Produced via immunoSEQ multiplex PCR; TCRdb's table is partial and in-frame only. The sample has about 15,000 clones, roughly 84% seen once. The input for sequencing was CD4+ or CD8+ T cells sorted from blood, taken in a trial of the OX40 agonist ivuxolimab. The source is an adult with an advanced solid tumor such as melanoma, head and neck, liver or kidney cancer. Each CDR3 is given with its conserved first and last residue. Each record gives: V gene, D gene, clone size, J gene, CDR3 DNA, CDR3 protein. D genes are given only for firm matches. Clone sizes are given selectively: once, few, many, or a class where the clone is expanded.

TRBV5-1	TRBD2	-	TRBJ2-1	TGCGCCAGCAGCTCACTAGCGGTTTCCTACAATGAGCAGTTCTTC	CASSSLAVSYNEQFF
TRBV28	-	once	TRBJ2-7	TGTGCCAGCAGTTTTGGGGCACTAGAATACGAGCAGTACTTC	CASSFGALEYEQYF
TRBV5-6	-	-	TRBJ1-2	TGTGCCAGCAGCTTGGGACTCCAGGACTTCTATGGCTACACCTTC	CASSLGLQDFYGYTF
TRBV10-3	-	-	TRBJ2-7	TGTGCCATCAGTGAACCTTCGCGGAGGAGCTCCTACGAGCAGTACTTC	CAISEPSRRSSYEQYF
TRBV19	-	-	TRBJ1-1	TGTGCCAGTAGTATAAAGGAACTCATGAACACTGAAGCTTTCTTT	CASSIKELMNTEAFF
TRBV30	-	-	TRBJ1-4	TGTGCCTGGAGTGGGATGCTAGACAATGAAAAACTGTTTTTT	CAWSGMLDNEKLFF
TRBV7-1	TRBD1	-	TRBJ2-7	TGTGCCAGCAGCTCCTCCGGGACAGCGTCCTACGAGCAGTACTTC	CASSSSGTASYEQYF
TRBV5-1	TRBD1	-	TRBJ2-3	TGCGCCAGTACTCACCCCGCCCCGGGACAGCACACAGATACGCAGTATTTT	CASTHPAPGQHTDTQYF
TRBV19	-	-	TRBJ2-6	TGTGCCAGTAGTATAGAAGGGTCTGGGGCCAACGTCCTGACTTTC	CASSIEGSGANVLTF
TRBV2	-	once	TRBJ2-5	TGTGCCAGCATCCCGACTAGGACGGAGACCCAGTACTTC	CASIPTRTETQYF
TRBV7-9	TRBD1	few	TRBJ1-5	TGTGCCAGCAGCAAGGGCACGGGGACAGGGGGAAATCAGCCCCAGCATTTT	CASSKGTGTGGNQPQHF
TRBV5-1	TRBD2	-	TRBJ2-3	TGCGCCAGCAGCTCTCCGGGACTAGACACAGATACGCAGTATTTT	CASSSPGLDTDTQYF
TRBV7-9	-	-	TRBJ1-1	TGTGCCAGCAGCGAAGGGGACTTCAGAAACACTGAAGCTTTCTTT	CASSEGDFRNTEAFF
TRBV1	-	once	TRBJ2-7	TGCACCAGCAGCAGACTAGCGGGGTTATACGAGCAGTACTTC	CTSSRLAGLYEQYF
TRBV10-3	TRBD1	few	TRBJ1-5	TGTGCCATCAGTGGGACAGGGGGAGGGCAGCCCCAGCATTTT	CAISGTGGGQPQHF
TRBV29-1	-	-	TRBJ2-6	TGCAGCGTAGACTCTGGGGCCAACGTCCTGACTTTC	CSVDSGANVLTF
TRBV28	-	once	TRBJ2-6	TGTGCCAGCAGTTTAAGGACGGGTTACTCTGGGGCCAACGTCCTGACTTTC	CASSLRTGYSGANVLTF
TRBV28	TRBD2	-	TRBJ2-1	TGTGCCACGCTACGACTAGCGGGGGGCCCGGACAATGAGCAGTTCTTC	CATLRLAGGPDNEQFF
TRBV5-1	TRBD2	-	TRBJ2-3	TGCGCCAGCAGGGAATCCAGCGGGAGAGGATCAGATACGCAGTATTTT	CASRESSGRGSDTQYF
TRBV5-4	-	-	TRBJ2-1	TGTGCCAGCAGCTTAGAGCGGGACAGTGAGCAGTTCTTC	CASSLERDSEQFF
TRBV2	TRBD2	-	TRBJ2-1	TGTGCCAGCAGTGGACTAGCGGGAGCCAATGAGCAGTTCTTC	CASSGLAGANEQFF
TRBV19	-	few	TRBJ1-1	TGTGCCAGTAGTGAACAGAGAAACACTGAAGCTTTCTTT	CASSEQRNTEAFF
TRBV7-2	TRBD2	-	TRBJ2-7	TGTGCCAGCAGCTTTTGGGGACTAGCGGCCTCGGCCGGCTACGAGCAGTACTTC	CASSFWGLAASAGYEQYF
TRBV5-1	TRBD2	-	TRBJ2-1	TGCGCCAGCAGCCCAGCGGGAGAGGCGGGTAAAGAGCAGTTCTTC	CASSPAGEAGKEQFF
TRBV15	-	once	TRBJ1-2	TGTGCCACCAGCAGAGATCCCCCACACCCTAACTATGGCTACACCTTC	CATSRDPPHPNYGYTF
TRBV5-1	TRBD1	-	TRBJ1-1	TGCGCCAGCAGCGATGACAGGGGGTCCACTGAAGCTTTCTTT	CASSDDRGSTEAFF
TRBV6-1	TRBD1	few	TRBJ1-6	TGTGCCGGAGGGTCCCGGGACAGATCAAATTCACCCCTCCACTTT	CAGGSRDRSNSPLHF
TRBV5-1	-	-	TRBJ1-6	TGCGCCAGCAGCTTGGGGCAGGCTGTGCCACCCCTCCACTTT	CASSLGQAVPPLHF
TRBV2	-	-	TRBJ1-2	TGTGCCAGCAGTCAGACAGCCCCAGTCACCTTC	CASSQTAPVTF
TRBV6-5	-	-	TRBJ2-1	TGTGCCAGCAGTTGGAGGGGCTACAATGAGCAGTTCTTC	CASSWRGYNEQFF
TRBV5-1	-	-	TRBJ2-5	TGCGCCAGCAGCTCCGGGACACAAGAGACCCAGTACTTC	CASSSGTQETQYF
TRBV27	-	once	TRBJ2-5	TGTGCCAGCAGTTTTCGCGAAGGGGCCCAGTACTTC	CASSFREGAQYF
TRBV4-1	-	few	TRBJ2-7	TGCGCCAGCAGCCAAGCGGAAATACGATACGAGCAGTACTTC	CASSQAEIRYEQYF
TRBV5-1	-	-	TRBJ2-5	TGCGCCAGCAGCCCCTCTCCACAAGAGACCCAGTACTTC	CASSPSPQETQYF
TRBV4-1	TRBD1	few	TRBJ1-2	TGCGCCAGCAGCCGCGGTAGGACAGGGGGCTCCTATGGCTACACCTTC	CASSRGRTGGSYGYTF
TRBV2	-	-	TRBJ1-1	TGTGCCAGCAGTGGTGAAGGGGGGAACACTGAAGCTTTCTTT	CASSGEGGNTEAFF
TRBV5-6	TRBD1	-	TRBJ1-2	TGTGCCAGTGGCGGACAGGGTTTGGTCTATGGCTACACCTTC	CASGGQGLVYGYTF
TRBV5-1	TRBD2	-	TRBJ2-1	TGCGCCAGCAGCCTTGGCCCTAGCGGGGGTCTAGATGAGCAGTTCTTC	CASSLGPSGGLDEQFF
TRBV11-1	TRBD2	once	TRBJ2-7	TGTGCCAGCAGCTTCCAACCGACTAGCGGGCCCTACGAGCAGTACTTC	CASSFQPTSGPYEQYF
TRBV5-1	-	-	TRBJ1-1	TGCGCCAGCAGCTTGGAAGAGTTCACTGAAGCTTTCTTT	CASSLEEFTEAFF
TRBV7-9	TRBD2	-	TRBJ2-3	TGTGCCAGCAGCCCGGGATCCTTAAGCGGGGGACGCACAGATACGCAGTATTTT	CASSPGSLSGGRTDTQYF
TRBV19	TRBD1	once	TRBJ2-7	TGTGCCAGTGGCAAAGGACAGGGGCTCTACGAGCAGTACTTC	CASGKGQGLYEQYF
TRBV9	TRBD1	few	TRBJ2-2	TGTGCCAGCAGCGGCCGTGGACAGGGGTATGGCACCGGGGAGCTGTTTTTT	CASSGRGQGYGTGELFF
TRBV6-6	TRBD1	-	TRBJ2-7	TGTGCCAGCAGTCCCCATGACAGGGATAGCTACGAGCAGTACTTC	CASSPHDRDSYEQYF
TRBV6-5	-	-	TRBJ1-6	TGTGCCAGCAGTTACTCGAAAGGGGGAACGAATTCACCCCTCCACTTT	CASSYSKGGTNSPLHF
TRBV6-6	-	-	TRBJ1-5	TGTGCCAGCAGTTACTTAGGGGATCAGCCCCAGCATTTT	CASSYLGDQPQHF
TRBV19	-	few	TRBJ1-5	TGTGCCACGACAGTTAGCAATCAGCCCCAGCATTTT	CATTVSNQPQHF
TRBV5-1	-	-	TRBJ2-7	TGCGCCAGCAGCTTGGATTCAGCAGGGTTGGACGAGCAGTACTTC	CASSLDSAGLDEQYF
TRBV27	TRBD1	-	TRBJ1-3	TGTGCCAGCAGTTTAACAGGGGGTCTTGGAAACACCATATATTTT	CASSLTGGLGNTIYF